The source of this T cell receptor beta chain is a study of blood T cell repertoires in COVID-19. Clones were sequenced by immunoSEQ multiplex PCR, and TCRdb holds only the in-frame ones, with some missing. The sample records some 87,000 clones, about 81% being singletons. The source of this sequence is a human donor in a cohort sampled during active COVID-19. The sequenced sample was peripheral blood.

CDR3 sequence: CASSARDSYNEQFF. The CDR3, as DNA: TGTGCCAGTAGTGCCCGGGACTCCTACAATGAGCAGTTCTTC. The J gene is TRBJ2-1, the V gene TRBV19; a possible D gene is TRBD2 (5 bases). The CDR3 has 14 residues. CDR1 and CDR2 (germline): LNHDA, SQIVND (reference sequence). Trimming took off 5 bases at V and 0 bases at J, with 8 bases between the two ends.